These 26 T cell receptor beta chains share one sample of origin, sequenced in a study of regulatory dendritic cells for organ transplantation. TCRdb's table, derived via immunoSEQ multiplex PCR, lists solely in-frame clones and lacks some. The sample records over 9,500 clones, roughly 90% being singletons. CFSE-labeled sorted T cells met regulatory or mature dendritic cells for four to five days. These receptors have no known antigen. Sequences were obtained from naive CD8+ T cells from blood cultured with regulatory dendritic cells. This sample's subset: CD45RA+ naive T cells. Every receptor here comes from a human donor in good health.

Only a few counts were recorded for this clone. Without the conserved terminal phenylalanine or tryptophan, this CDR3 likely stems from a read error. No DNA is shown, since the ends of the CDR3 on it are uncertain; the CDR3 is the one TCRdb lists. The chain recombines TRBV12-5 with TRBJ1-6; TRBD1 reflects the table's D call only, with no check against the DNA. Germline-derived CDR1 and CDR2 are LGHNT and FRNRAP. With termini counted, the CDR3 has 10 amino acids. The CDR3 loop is CASGGQVGIC.

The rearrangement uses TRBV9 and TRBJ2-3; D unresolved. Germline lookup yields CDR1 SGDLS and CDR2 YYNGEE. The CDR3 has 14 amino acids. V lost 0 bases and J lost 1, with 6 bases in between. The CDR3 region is CASSVEVGTDTQYF. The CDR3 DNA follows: TGTGCCAGCAGCGTAGAGGTCGGCACAGATACGCAGTATTTT.

The CDR3 DNA reads as TGTGCCTTCGAAGGGGAAAACGCCTATGGCTACACCTTC. This sequence encodes CAFEGENAYGYTF. The chain combines TRBV30 with TRBJ1-2; D possibly corresponds to TRBD1 (5 bases). V gave up 7 bases and J gave up 4 bases, with 16 bases separating them. The CDR3 extends over 13 amino acids. Germline values: CDR1 GTSNPN, CDR2 SVGIG (reference sequence).

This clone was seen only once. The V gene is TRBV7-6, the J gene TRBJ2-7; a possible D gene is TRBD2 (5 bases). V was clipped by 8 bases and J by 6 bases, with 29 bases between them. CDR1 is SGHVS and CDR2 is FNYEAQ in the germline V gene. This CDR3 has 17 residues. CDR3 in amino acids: CASAQKVAQRPDVEQYF. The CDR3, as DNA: TGTGCCAGCGCCCAAAAAGTTGCGCAGCGGCCTGATGTCGAGCAGTACTTC.

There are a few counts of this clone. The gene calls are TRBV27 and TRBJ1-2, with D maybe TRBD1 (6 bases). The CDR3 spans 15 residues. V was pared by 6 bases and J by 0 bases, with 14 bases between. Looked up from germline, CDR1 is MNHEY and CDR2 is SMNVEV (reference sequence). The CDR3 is CASRPFRGANYGYTF. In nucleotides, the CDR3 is TGTGCCAGCAGACCGTTCAGGGGTGCTAACTATGGCTACACCTTC.

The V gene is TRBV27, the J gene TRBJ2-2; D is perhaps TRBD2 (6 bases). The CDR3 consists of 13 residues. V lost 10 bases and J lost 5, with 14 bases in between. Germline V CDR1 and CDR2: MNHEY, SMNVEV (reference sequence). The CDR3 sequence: CAIRTAGTGELFF. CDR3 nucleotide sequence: TGTGCCATCCGGACGGCGGGGACCGGGGAGCTGTTTTTT.

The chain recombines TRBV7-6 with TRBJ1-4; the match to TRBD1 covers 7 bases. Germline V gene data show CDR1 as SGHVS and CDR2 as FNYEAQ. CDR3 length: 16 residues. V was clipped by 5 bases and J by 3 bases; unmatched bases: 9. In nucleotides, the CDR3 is TGTGCCAGCAGCAAAAGTACCGGGACAGCTAATGAAAAACTGTTTTTT. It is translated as CASSKSTGTANEKLFF.

CDR3 sequence: CASSPRDRDYEQYF. The CDR3 region has the DNA TGTGCCAGCAGCCCCCGGGACAGAGACTACGAGCAGTACTTC. The rearrangement links TRBV7-9 to TRBJ2-7; 7 nucleotides agree with TRBD1. The CDR3 extends over 14 amino acids. The J segment lost 3 bases and the V segment lost 5 bases, leaving 7 bases of the junction unmatched. The V gene's germline CDR1 is SEHNR and CDR2 FQNEAQ (reference sequence).

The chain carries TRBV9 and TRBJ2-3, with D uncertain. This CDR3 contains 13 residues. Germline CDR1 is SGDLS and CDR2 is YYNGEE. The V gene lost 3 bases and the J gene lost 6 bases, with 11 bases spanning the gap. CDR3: CASSELGRDTQYF. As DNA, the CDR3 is TGTGCCAGCAGCGAGCTTGGGCGGGATACGCAGTATTTT.

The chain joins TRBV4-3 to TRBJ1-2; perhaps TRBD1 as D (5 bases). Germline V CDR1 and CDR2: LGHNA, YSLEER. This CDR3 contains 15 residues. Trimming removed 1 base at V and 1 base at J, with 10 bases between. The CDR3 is CASSQVPGFNYGYTF. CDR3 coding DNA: TGCGCCAGCAGCCAAGTCCCAGGGTTTAACTATGGCTACACCTTC.

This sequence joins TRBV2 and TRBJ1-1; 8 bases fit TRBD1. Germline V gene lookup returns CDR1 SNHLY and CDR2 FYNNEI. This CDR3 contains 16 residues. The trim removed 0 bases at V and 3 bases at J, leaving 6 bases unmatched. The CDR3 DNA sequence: TGTGCCAGCAGTGAAGCGTATCAGGGGGCGGACACTGAAGCTTTCTTT. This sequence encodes CASSEAYQGADTEAFF.

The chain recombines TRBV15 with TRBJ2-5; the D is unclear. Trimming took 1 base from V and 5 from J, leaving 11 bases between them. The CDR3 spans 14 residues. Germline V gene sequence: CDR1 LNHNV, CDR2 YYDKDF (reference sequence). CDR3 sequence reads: CATSRALFDETQYF. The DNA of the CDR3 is TGTGCCACCAGCAGAGCCCTTTTTGATGAGACCCAGTACTTC.

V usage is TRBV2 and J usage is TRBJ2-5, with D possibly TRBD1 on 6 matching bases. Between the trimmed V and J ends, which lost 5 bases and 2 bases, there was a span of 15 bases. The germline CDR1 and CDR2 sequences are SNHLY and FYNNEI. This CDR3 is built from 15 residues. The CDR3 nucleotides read TGTGCCAGCAGTAAAACGGACAGCGTACAAGAGACCCAGTACTTC. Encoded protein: CASSKTDSVQETQYF.

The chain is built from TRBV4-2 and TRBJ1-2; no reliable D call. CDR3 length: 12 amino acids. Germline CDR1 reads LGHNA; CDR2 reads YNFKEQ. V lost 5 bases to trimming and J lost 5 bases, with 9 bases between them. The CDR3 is CASSEGNYGYTF. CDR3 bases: TGTGCCAGCAGCGAAGGAAATTATGGCTACACCTTC.

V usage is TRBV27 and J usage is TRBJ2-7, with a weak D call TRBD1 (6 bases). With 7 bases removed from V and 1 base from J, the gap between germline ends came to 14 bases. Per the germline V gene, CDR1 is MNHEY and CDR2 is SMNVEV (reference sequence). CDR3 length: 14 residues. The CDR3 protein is CASTTGKGSYEQYF. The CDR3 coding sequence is TGTGCCAGCACCACAGGGAAAGGGTCCTACGAGCAGTACTTC.

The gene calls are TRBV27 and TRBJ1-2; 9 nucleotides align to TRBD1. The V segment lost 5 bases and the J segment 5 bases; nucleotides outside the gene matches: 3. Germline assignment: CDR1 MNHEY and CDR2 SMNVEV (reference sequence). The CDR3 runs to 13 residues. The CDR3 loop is CASSPGQGYGYTF. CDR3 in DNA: TGTGCCAGCAGTCCCGGACAGGGGTATGGCTACACCTTC.

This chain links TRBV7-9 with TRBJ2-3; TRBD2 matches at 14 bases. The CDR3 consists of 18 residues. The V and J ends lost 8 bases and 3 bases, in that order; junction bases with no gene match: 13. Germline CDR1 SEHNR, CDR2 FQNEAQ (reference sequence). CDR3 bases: TGTGCCAGCGGCGGGACTAGCGGGAGAAGTGTAAAAACAGATACGCAGTATTTT. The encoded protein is CASGGTSGRSVKTDTQYF.

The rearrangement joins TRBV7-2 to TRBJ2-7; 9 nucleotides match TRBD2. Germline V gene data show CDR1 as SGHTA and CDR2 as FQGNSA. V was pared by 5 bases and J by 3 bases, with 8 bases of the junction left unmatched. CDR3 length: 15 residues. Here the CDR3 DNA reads TGTGCCAGCAGCGGTTCTAGCGGGATTTTCTACGAGCAGTACTTC. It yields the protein CASSGSSGIFYEQYF.

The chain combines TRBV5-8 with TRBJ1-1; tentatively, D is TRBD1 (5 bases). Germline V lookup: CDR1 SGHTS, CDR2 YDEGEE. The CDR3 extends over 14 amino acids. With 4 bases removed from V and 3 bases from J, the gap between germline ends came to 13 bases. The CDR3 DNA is TGTGCCAGCAGCCCTGTGGGGGAGGACACTGAAGCTTTCTTT. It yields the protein CASSPVGEDTEAFF.

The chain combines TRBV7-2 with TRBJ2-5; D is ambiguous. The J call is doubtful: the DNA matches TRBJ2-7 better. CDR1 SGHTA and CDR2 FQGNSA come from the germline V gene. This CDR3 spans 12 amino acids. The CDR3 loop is CASSSLTYEQYF. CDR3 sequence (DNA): TGTGCCAGCAGCTCGCTGACCTACGAGCAGTACTTC.

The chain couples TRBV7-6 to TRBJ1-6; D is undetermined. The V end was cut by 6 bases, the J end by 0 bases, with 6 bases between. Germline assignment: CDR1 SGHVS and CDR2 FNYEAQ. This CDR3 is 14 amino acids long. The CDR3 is CASRTGSYNSPLHF. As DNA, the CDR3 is TGTGCCAGCAGGACGGGCTCCTATAATTCACCCCTCCACTTT.

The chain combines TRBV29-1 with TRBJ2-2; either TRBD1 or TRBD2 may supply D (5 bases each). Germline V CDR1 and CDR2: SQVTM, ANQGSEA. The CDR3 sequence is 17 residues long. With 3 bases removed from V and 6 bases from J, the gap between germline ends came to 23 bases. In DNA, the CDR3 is TGCAGCGTTGAGGCACTAACCGGGACCCCCCCCGCCGGGGAGCTGTTTTTT. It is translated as CSVEALTGTPPAGELFF.

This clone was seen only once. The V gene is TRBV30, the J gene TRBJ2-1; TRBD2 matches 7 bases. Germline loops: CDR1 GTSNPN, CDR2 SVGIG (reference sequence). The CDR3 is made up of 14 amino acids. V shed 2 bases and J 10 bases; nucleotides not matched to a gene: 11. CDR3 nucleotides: TGTGCCTGGAGTAGCGGGGCCGGATTGGCGGAGCAGTTCTTC. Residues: CAWSSGAGLAEQFF.

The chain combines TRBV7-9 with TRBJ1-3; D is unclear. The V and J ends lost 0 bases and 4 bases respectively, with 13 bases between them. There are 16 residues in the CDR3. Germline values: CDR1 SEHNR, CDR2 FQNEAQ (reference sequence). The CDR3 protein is CASSLASASTGNTIYF. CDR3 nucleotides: TGTGCCAGCAGCTTAGCGTCTGCGTCAACAGGAAACACCATATATTTT. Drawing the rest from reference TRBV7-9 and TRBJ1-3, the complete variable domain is DTGVSQNPRHKITKRGQNVTFRCDPISEHNRLYWYRQTLGQGPEFLTYFQNEAQLEKSRLLSDRFSAERPKGSFSTLEIQRTEQGDSAMYLCASSLASASTGNTIYFGEGSWLTVV.

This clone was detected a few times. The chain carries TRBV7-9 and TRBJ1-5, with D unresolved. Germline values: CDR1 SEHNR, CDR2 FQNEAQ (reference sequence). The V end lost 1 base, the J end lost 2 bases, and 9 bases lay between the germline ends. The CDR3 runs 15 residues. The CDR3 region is CASSLEGRRNQPQHF. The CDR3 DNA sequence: TGTGCCAGCAGCTTAGAAGGCAGACGCAATCAGCCCCAGCATTTT.

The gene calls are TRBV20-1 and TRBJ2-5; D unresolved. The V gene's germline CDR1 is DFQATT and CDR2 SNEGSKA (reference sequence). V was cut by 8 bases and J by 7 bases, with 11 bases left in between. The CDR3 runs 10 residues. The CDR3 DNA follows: TGCAGTTACATTCGCGGGACCCAGTACTTC. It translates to CSYIRGTQYF.